The 22 T cell receptor beta chains below all came from one sample that was sequenced in a study of T-cell reconstitution after alpha-beta-depleted transplantation in children. A TCRbeta library incorporating unique molecular identifiers was prepared. TCRdb re-called the PCR reads through MiXCR, storing one row per CDR3 protein. The table lists approximately 400,000 distinct CDR3 sequences, 15% to 20% of them singletons, with over 25% in the top ten. Material: PBMCs, mostly from graft donor cells, obtained 360 days after TCRalphabeta/CD19-depleted stem cell transplant. Receptor source: a boy younger than two who had a stem cell transplant for Wiskott-Aldrich syndrome, so the T cells may come from the graft donor.

This clonotype occurred many times. CDR3 coding DNA: TGTGCCAGCAGTACGTACTTAAAGGCGGGAGGAGACATTCAGTACTTC. It is translated as CASSTYLKAGGDIQYF. The chain recombines TRBV12-3 or TRBV12-4 with TRBJ2-4; TRBD2 matches 8 bases. The CDR3 has 16 residues. V lost 5 bases and J lost 8; bases outside the gene matches: 14.

The rearrangement uses TRBV7-9 and TRBJ2-7; D gene ambiguous. The CDR3 runs 8 residues. Per the germline V gene, CDR1 is SEHNR and CDR2 is FQNEAQ (reference sequence). V was trimmed by 10 bases and J by 9 bases, leaving 7 bases between them. CDR3: CATGPQYF. For the CDR3, the DNA is TGTGCCACCGGGCCGCAGTACTTC.

V usage is TRBV12-3 or TRBV12-4 and J usage is TRBJ1-4, with a weak D call TRBD1 (6 bases). The V and J ends lost 4 bases and 6 bases respectively, with 12 bases between them. This CDR3 has 14 residues. The CDR3 DNA reads as TGTGCCAGCAGTTACAGGGTCCGGGATGAAAAACTGTTTTTT. Protein sequence: CASSYRVRDEKLFF.

This clonotype was seen a few times. This chain links TRBV7-9 with TRBJ2-4; 12 nucleotides align to TRBD1. V lost 5 bases, J lost 9 bases, and 11 bases stayed unmatched. The germline V gene encodes CDR1 SEHNR and CDR2 FQNEAQ (reference sequence). The CDR3 has 16 residues. CDR3 residues: CASSLSGTGGASIQYF. In DNA, the CDR3 is TGTGCCAGCAGCCTATCCGGGACAGGGGGCGCGAGCATTCAGTACTTC.

This clonotype appeared many times. The chain combines TRBV3-1 with TRBJ2-5; tentative D call: TRBD2 (5 bases). Germline CDR1 reads LGHDT; CDR2 reads YNNKEL (reference sequence). The CDR3 covers 13 residues. V gave up 1 base and J gave up 5 bases, with 8 bases separating them. This chain's CDR3 is CASSQGGKETQYF. The CDR3 bases are TGTGCCAGCAGCCAAGGAGGGAAGGAGACCCAGTACTTC.

The V gene is TRBV7-8, the J gene TRBJ2-7; 9 nucleotides agree with TRBD2. The CDR3 length is 14 residues. After removal of 3 bases from V and 4 bases from J, the junction contained 4 bases not matched to a gene. Germline V gene lookup returns CDR1 SGHVS and CDR2 FQNEAQ. CDR3 coding DNA: TGTGCCAGCAGCTTCGGCGGGAGGGGTTACGAGCAGTACTTC. It is translated as CASSFGGRGYEQYF.

This clonotype was counted between two and nine times. V and J are TRBV6-1 and TRBJ1-4; 9 bases are a match to TRBD1. The germline V gene has CDR1 MNHNS and CDR2 SASEGT. V shed 8 bases, J shed 8 bases, and the junction held 9 bases outside the gene matches. The CDR3 has 14 amino acids. The CDR3 loop is CASARDRDREKLFF. CDR3 nucleotides: TGTGCCAGCGCGAGGGACAGGGACAGAGAAAAACTGTTTTTT.

This clonotype has only a few counts. The chain is built from TRBV5-1 and TRBJ2-1; possibly TRBD2 for D (6 bases). CDR3 length equals 14 residues. Germline-derived CDR1 and CDR2 are SGHRS and YFSETQ. V was shortened by 2 bases and J by 6 bases, with 12 bases between the two germline ends. The CDR3 is CASSLTGLGNEQFF. The CDR3 region has the DNA TGCGCCAGCAGCTTAACGGGACTCGGCAATGAGCAGTTCTTC.

This chain connects TRBV6-2 or TRBV6-3 to TRBJ2-3, with TRBD2 matching over 12 bases. The V and J ends lost 0 bases and 4 bases, in that order; junction bases with no gene match: 5. Germline V CDR1 and CDR2: MNHEY, SVGEGT. There are 17 residues in the CDR3. The CDR3 nucleotides read TGTGCCAGCAGTTACTCGACGGCTAGCGGGAGGGCAGATACGCAGTATTTT. Translating it yields CASSYSTASGRADTQYF.

The sample holds a few counts of this clonotype. The chain carries TRBV5-1 and TRBJ1-6; D gene uncertain. V shed 4 bases and J shed 8 bases, with 10 bases lying between them. Germline V lookup: CDR1 SGHRS, CDR2 YFSETQ. The CDR3 length is 13 residues. The CDR3, as DNA: TGCGCCAGCAGCAGGAGTTCGGATTCACCCCTCCACTTT. Protein product: CASSRSSDSPLHF. The variable domain in full, with the rest retrieved from reference TRBV5-1 and TRBJ1-6, is KAGVTQTPRYLIKTRGQQVTLSCSPISGHRSVSWYQQTPGQGLQFLFEYFSETQRNKGNFPGRFSGRQFSNSRSEMNVSTLELGDSALYLCASSRSSDSPLHFGNGTRLTVT.

The V gene is TRBV7-9, the J gene TRBJ2-7, with TRBD1 identical over 7 bases. Trimming at V came to 5 bases and at J to 5 bases, leaving 9 bases not matched to a gene. The germline V gene encodes CDR1 SEHNR and CDR2 FQNEAQ (reference sequence). The CDR3 is 14 residues long. The CDR3 DNA reads TGTGCCAGCAGCCCTGACAGGGAAGAGGACGAGCAGTACTTC. Translation gives CASSPDREEDEQYF.

This clonotype showed up just a few times. The chain is built from TRBV20-1 and TRBJ1-2; unclear D gene. Deletions cut 3 bases from V and 4 bases from J, with 15 bases between. The CDR3 extends over 14 amino acids. Germline loops: CDR1 DFQATT, CDR2 SNEGSKA (reference sequence). The CDR3 spells CSASIAAATYGYTF. In nucleotides, the CDR3 is TGCAGTGCTAGCATAGCGGCAGCAACCTATGGCTACACCTTC.

This clonotype was counted only a few times. This chain uses TRBV15 with TRBJ2-1; tentative D call: TRBD2 (6 bases). The germline V gene has CDR1 LNHNV and CDR2 YYDKDF (reference sequence). Trimming stripped 8 bases from V and 1 base from J, with 18 bases between. The CDR3 spans 16 residues. The CDR3 reads CATSFGLFVSYNEQFF. CDR3 bases: TGTGCCACCTCCTTTGGACTATTCGTTTCCTACAATGAGCAGTTCTTC.

This chain uses TRBV28 with TRBJ1-1, with a tentative D call TRBD1 (5 bases). The V end lost 11 bases, the J end lost 5 bases, and 12 bases lay between the germline ends. The CDR3 runs to 11 residues. Germline V gene data show CDR1 as MDHEN and CDR2 as SYDVKM. The CDR3 loop reads CAVGVWTEAFF. DNA for the CDR3: TGTGCCGTAGGGGTCTGGACTGAAGCTTTCTTT.

This clonotype was detected many times. The V call is TRBV12-3 or TRBV12-4, the J call TRBJ1-1; 8 bases are a match to TRBD1. Losses at the gene ends were 3 bases for V and 1 base for J; bases not matched to a gene: 7. The CDR3 consists of 16 residues. The CDR3 is CASSFRTGIGNTEAFF. The CDR3 DNA reads as TGTGCCAGCAGTTTTCGGACAGGGATAGGGAACACTGAAGCTTTCTTT.

The genes are TRBV11-1 and TRBJ2-6; 14 bases are shared with TRBD2. Germline CDR1 SGHAT, CDR2 FQDESV (reference sequence). CDR3 size: 20 residues. V trimming: 5 bases; J trimming: 1 base; junction bases outside the gene matches: 10. CDR3 sequence reads: CASSPMGLAGAGSGANVLTF. In DNA form, the CDR3 reads TGTGCCAGCAGCCCTATGGGACTAGCGGGAGCGGGTTCTGGGGCCAACGTCCTGACTTTC.

The V and J genes are TRBV20-1 and TRBJ2-7; TRBD1 is a possible D gene (6 bases). This CDR3 has 17 residues. Germline-derived CDR1 and CDR2 are DFQATT and SNEGSKA (reference sequence). Between the trimmed V and J ends, which lost 5 bases and 3 bases, there was a span of 26 bases. The CDR3 loop is CSAFTGSARGFRYEQYF. The CDR3 nucleotides read TGCAGTGCTTTCACAGGGTCAGCTAGGGGCTTCCGCTACGAGCAGTACTTC.

CDR3 sequence (DNA): TGCAGTGCCGGGGCAGTACCCTACGAGCAGTACTTC. Encoded protein: CSAGAVPYEQYF. This rearrangement joins TRBV20-1 to TRBJ2-7; D may correspond to TRBD1 or TRBD2 (5 bases each). Germline assignment: CDR1 DFQATT and CDR2 SNEGSKA (reference sequence). The CDR3 totals 12 residues. V was clipped by 6 bases and J by 2 bases, with 11 bases between them.

A few counts support this clonotype. The chain combines TRBV7-2 with TRBJ2-3, with TRBD1 matching 7 bases. Looked up from germline, CDR1 is SGHTA and CDR2 is FQGNSA. This CDR3 is 15 amino acids long. With 5 bases clipped from V and 3 bases from J, the junction kept 8 bases outside the gene matches. The CDR3 region is CASSPRDRETDTQYF. The CDR3 DNA follows: TGTGCCAGCAGCCCCCGTGACAGGGAGACAGATACGCAGTATTTT.

V is TRBV5-1 and J is TRBJ1-2, with a possible D match to TRBD1 (6 bases). The CDR3 has 14 residues. In germline, CDR1 is SGHRS, CDR2 YFSETQ. V shed 0 bases and J shed 4 bases, with 10 bases lying between them. The CDR3 nucleotides read TGCGCCAGCAGCTTGGGGGGGCGCAGCTATGGCTACACCTTC. Translation: CASSLGGRSYGYTF.

V is TRBV2 and J is TRBJ2-3, with 9 bases aligning to TRBD2. The CDR3 is made up of 16 amino acids. The germline V gene encodes CDR1 SNHLY and CDR2 FYNNEI. The J segment lost 1 base and the V segment lost 2 bases, leaving 4 bases of the junction unmatched. The CDR3 DNA sequence: TGTGCCAGCAGTGAAAGGCCTAGCGGGGGCACAGATACGCAGTATTTT. Translation gives CASSERPSGGTDTQYF.

The chain carries TRBV7-7 and TRBJ2-3; D tentatively reads TRBD1 or TRBD2 (5 bases each). The V end lost 0 bases, the J end lost 2 bases, and 9 bases lay between the germline ends. This CDR3 is built from 15 residues. CDR1 SSHAT and CDR2 FNYEAQ come from the germline V gene (reference sequence). The CDR3 nucleotides read TGTGCCAGCAGCTTAGCGGGGGTCCCCACAGATACGCAGTATTTT. It translates to CASSLAGVPTDTQYF.